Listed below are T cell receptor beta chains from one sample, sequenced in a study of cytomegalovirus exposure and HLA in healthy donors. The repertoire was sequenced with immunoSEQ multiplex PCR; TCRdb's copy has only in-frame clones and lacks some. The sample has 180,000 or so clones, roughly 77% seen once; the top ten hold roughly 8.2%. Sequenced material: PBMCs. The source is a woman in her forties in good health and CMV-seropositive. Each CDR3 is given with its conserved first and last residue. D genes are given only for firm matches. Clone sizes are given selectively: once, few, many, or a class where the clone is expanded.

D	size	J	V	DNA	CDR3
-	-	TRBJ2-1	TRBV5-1	TGCGCCAGCAGCATTACTAGGATTGAGCAGTTCTTC	CASSITRIEQFF
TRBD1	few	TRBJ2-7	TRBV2	TGTGCCAGCAGTGTAGGGACAGCCTACGAGCAGTACTTC	CASSVGTAYEQYF
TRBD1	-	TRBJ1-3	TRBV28	TGTGCCAGCAGCCCCGGACAGGGTTGGCCCATATATTTT	CASSPGQGWPIYF
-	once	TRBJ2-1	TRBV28	TGTGCCAGCAGTTTAGGAGGACAGCGAGGCGAGCAGTTCTTC	CASSLGGQRGEQFF
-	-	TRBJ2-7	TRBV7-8	TGTGCCAGCAGCTTAACAACGGGGACCTACGAGCAGTACTTC	CASSLTTGTYEQYF
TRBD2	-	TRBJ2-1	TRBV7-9	TGTGCCTCCTCCGCTAGCGGGACAATTGATGAGCAGTTCTTC	CASSASGTIDEQFF
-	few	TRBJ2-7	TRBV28	TGTGCCAGCAGTTCCGTCGGGGTCTATGTGTCCTACGAGCAGTACTTC	CASSSVGVYVSYEQYF
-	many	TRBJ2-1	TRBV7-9	TGTGCCAGCAGTAATATACAAGACAATGAGCAGTTCTTC	CASSNIQDNEQFF
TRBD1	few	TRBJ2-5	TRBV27	TGTGCCAGCAGTGCGTCGGGACAGGGGAGGGAGACCCAGTACTTC	CASSASGQGRETQYF
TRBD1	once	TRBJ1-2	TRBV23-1	TGCGCCAGCACACGGGACAGCCCCAGCCCAAACTATGGCTACACCTTC	CASTRDSPSPNYGYTF
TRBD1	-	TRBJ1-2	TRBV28	TGTGCCAGCAGTGGGACAGGGAGTTTTTATGGCTACACCTTC	CASSGTGSFYGYTF
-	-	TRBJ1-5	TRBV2	TGTGCCAGCAGTGGACAGCCTTATAGCAATCAGCCCCAGCATTTT	CASSGQPYSNQPQHF
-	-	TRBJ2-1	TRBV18	TGTGCCAGCTCACCAGATACATTCAATGAGCAGTTCTTC	CASSPDTFNEQFF
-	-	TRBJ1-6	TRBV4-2	TGTGCCAGCAGCCAAGAATCCACGGCAGCACTAGCTTCACCCCTCCACTTT	CASSQESTAALASPLHF
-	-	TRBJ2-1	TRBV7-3	TGTGCCAGCAGCGGCCCCGCGGCGGGGACCGAGCAGTTCTTC	CASSGPAAGTEQFF
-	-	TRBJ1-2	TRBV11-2	TGTGCCAGCAGCTTAGGTCCAGGGTTTTATGGCTACACCTTC	CASSLGPGFYGYTF
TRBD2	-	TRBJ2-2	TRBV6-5	TGTGCCAGCAGCCCCGGGACTAGCGGGAGAGGGGAGCTGTTTTTT	CASSPGTSGRGELFF
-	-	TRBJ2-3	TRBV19	TGTGCCAGTAGATTACCCAGGGGAAGCACAGATACGCAGTATTTT	CASRLPRGSTDTQYF
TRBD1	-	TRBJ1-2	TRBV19	TGTGCCAGTAGTAGACAGGGGCTTCCTGGCGGCTACACCTTC	CASSRQGLPGGYTF
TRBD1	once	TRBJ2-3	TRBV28	TGTGCCAGCAGTTTCACCGGGACAGGTTTGGGAGATACGCAGTATTTT	CASSFTGTGLGDTQYF
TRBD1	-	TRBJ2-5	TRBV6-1	TGTGCCAGCAGTGAATGGGGACAGGGCTGGGAGACCCAGTACTTC	CASSEWGQGWETQYF
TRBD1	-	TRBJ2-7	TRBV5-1	TGCGCCAGCAGCTTGGACTTGACAGGGGCCGACGAGCAGTACTTC	CASSLDLTGADEQYF
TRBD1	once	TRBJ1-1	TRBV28	TGTGCCAGCAGTCCCACCTACAGGGGCCCGAACACTGAAGCTTTCTTT	CASSPTYRGPNTEAFF
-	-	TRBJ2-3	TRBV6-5	TGTGCCAGCACCGAGGGATATAGCACAGATACGCAGTATTTT	CASTEGYSTDTQYF
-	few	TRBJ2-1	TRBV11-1	TGTGCCAGCACGTATCTCAATGAGCAGTTCTTC	CASTYLNEQFF
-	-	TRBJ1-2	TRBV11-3	TGTGCCAGCAGCTTAGATGGGGGGAATGGCTACACCTTC	CASSLDGGNGYTF
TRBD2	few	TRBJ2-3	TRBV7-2	TGTGCCAGCAGTCTTCTTACCGGGACTAGCGGGACAGATACGCAGTATTTT	CASSLLTGTSGTDTQYF
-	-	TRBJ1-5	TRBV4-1	TGCGCCAGCAGCCAAGTCCAGGGGCGCCATCAGCCCCAGCATTTT	CASSQVQGRHQPQHF
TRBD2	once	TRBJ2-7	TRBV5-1	TGCGCCAGCAGTAAAGTGATGAGCGGGAGGGCCGGGTCCCACGAGCAGTACTTC	CASSKVMSGRAGSHEQYF
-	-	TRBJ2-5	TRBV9	TGTGCCAGCAACCGTTTCCAGGCACAAGAGACCCAGTACTTC	CASNRFQAQETQYF
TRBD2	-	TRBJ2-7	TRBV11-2	TGTGCCAGCAGCCCAGGGGCGGGAGGAGTGTACGAGCAGTACTTC	CASSPGAGGVYEQYF
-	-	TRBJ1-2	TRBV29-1	TGCAGCGTTGAAGATCCGACAGGTTTCTATGGCTACACCTTC	CSVEDPTGFYGYTF
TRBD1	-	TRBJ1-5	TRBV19	TGTGCCAGTAGTATCCTCAGGGGACAGGGAGCGGCAAGTCAGCCCCAGCATTTT	CASSILRGQGAASQPQHF
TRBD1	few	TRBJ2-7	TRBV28	TGTGCCAGCAGGACACAAGGACAGGGGGTCTCCTACGAGCAGTACTTC	CASRTQGQGVSYEQYF
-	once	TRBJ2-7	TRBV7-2	TGTGCCAGCAGCCTCTCGGAGGGCTACGAGCAGTACTTC	CASSLSEGYEQYF
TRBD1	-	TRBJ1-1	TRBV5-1	TGCGCCAGCAGCTTCGAGCCCGGACAGGGCGACACTGAAGCTTTCTTT	CASSFEPGQGDTEAFF
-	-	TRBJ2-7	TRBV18	TGTGCCAGCTCACCATTAGTTTCCGAGCAGTACTTC	CASSPLVSEQYF
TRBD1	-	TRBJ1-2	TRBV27	TGTGCCAGCAGTCCACAGGGACAGAACTATGGCTACACCTTC	CASSPQGQNYGYTF
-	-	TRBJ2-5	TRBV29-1	TGCAGCGTCAGTAAAGATGGAGAGACCCAGTACTTC	CSVSKDGETQYF
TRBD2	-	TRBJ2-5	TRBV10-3	TGTGCCATCAGGGGTAGCGGGGTTCAAGAGACCCAGTACTTC	CAIRGSGVQETQYF
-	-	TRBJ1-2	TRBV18	TGTGCCAGCTCACCACCGAATGAGGGTCCCACTAACTATGGCTACACCTTC	CASSPPNEGPTNYGYTF
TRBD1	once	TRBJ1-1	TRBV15	TGTGCCACCATCCGGACAGGGTACACTGAAGCTTTCTTT	CATIRTGYTEAFF
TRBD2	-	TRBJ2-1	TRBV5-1	TGCGCCAGCAGCTTTACCGGGACTAGCCGCAATGAGCAGTTCTTC	CASSFTGTSRNEQFF
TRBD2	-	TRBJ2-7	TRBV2	TGTGCCAGCAGGTATGGAGCGGGAGGTCGAAACGAGCAGTACTTC	CASRYGAGGRNEQYF
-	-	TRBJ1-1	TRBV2	TGTGCCAGCATCACACCGAACACTGAAGCTTTCTTT	CASITPNTEAFF
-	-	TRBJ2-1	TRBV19	TGTGCCAGTAGTATCCGGGACTCGGCCTACAATGAGCAGTTCTTC	CASSIRDSAYNEQFF
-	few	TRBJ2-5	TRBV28	TGTGCCAGCAGTTTTTCGGCGGGACAAGAGACCCAGTACTTC	CASSFSAGQETQYF
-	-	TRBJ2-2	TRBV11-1	TGTGCCAGCAGCTTCCGGACCGGGGAGCTGTTTTTT	CASSFRTGELFF
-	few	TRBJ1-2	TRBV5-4	TGTGCCAGCAGCTTGTTTGGGGCAGGGCATGGCTACACCTTC	CASSLFGAGHGYTF
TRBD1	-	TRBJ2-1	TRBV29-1	TGCAGCGTTGAAACCTCCGCACAGGGGGCAAATGAGCAGTTCTTC	CSVETSAQGANEQFF
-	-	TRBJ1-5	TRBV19	TGTGCCAGTAGTAACCCGAGTGGACAGAGAAATCAGCCCCAGCATTTT	CASSNPSGQRNQPQHF
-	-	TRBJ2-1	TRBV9	TGTGCCAGCAGCGTAGGGTCCCTAGCTGACTACAATGAGCAGTTCTTC	CASSVGSLADYNEQFF
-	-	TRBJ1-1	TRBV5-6	TGTGCCAGCAGCTTGGAGTTGGGGAGGGTCTCCACTGAAGCTTTCTTT	CASSLELGRVSTEAFF
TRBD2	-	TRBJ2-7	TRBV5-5	TGTGCCAGCAGCTTAGCGACTAGCGGGAGTGAGCAGTACTTC	CASSLATSGSEQYF
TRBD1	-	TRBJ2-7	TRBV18	TGTGCCAGCTCACCAGGGACAGGGAACGAGCAGTACTTC	CASSPGTGNEQYF